These 20 T cell receptor beta chains were all obtained from the same sample, sequenced in a study of blood T cell repertoires in COVID-19. Profiling relied on immunoSEQ multiplex PCR, and the TCRdb table lists in-frame clones only, not all of them. The table includes about 280,000 clones, 65% to 90% detected once. The sample taken for sequencing was peripheral blood. These receptors all stem from a man aged 50 to 59 with active or convalescent COVID-19.

CDR3 region: CASSLAGGRERETQYF. CDR3 DNA: TGTGCCAGCAGCCTAGCGGGAGGTCGTGAGCGGGAGACCCAGTACTTC. V gene TRBV5-4 combines with J gene TRBJ2-5; TRBD2 aligns across 11 bases. J lost 5 bases, V lost 4 bases, and 10 bases had no gene match. This CDR3 region has 16 residues. Germline V gene data show CDR1 as SGHNT and CDR2 as YYREEE (reference sequence).

This rearrangement joins TRBV7-9 to TRBJ1-5; D gene unclear. Germline V gene sequence: CDR1 SEHNR, CDR2 FQNEAQ (reference sequence). This CDR3 has 19 residues. Between the trimmed V and J ends, which lost 4 bases and 0 bases, there was a span of 22 bases. This CDR3 reads CASSSTLGTRGYSNQPQHF. CDR3 sequence (DNA): TGTGCCAGCAGCTCAACATTAGGTACCCGCGGCTATAGCAATCAGCCCCAGCATTTT.

V usage is TRBV2 and J usage is TRBJ1-2; 8 bases are shared with TRBD1. Germline assignment: CDR1 SNHLY and CDR2 FYNNEI. The CDR3 contains 14 residues. Trimming removed 0 bases from V and 8 bases from J; junction bases left unmatched: 5. CDR3 in DNA: TGTGCCAGCAGTGAAGCGCAGGGGGCAGGGGGCTACACCTTC. It is translated as CASSEAQGAGGYTF. Variable domain in full (rest from reference TRBV2 and TRBJ1-2): EPEVTQTPSHQVTQMGQEVILRCVPISNHLYFYWYRQILGQKVEFLVSFYNNEISEKSEIFDDQFSVERPDGSNFTLKIRSTKLEDSAMYFCASSEAQGAGGYTFGSGTRLTVV.

The chain recombines TRBV6-4 with TRBJ1-5; D is possibly TRBD1 (5 bases). Germline lookup yields CDR1 MRHNA and CDR2 SNTAGT. Trimming removed 6 bases from V and 15 bases from J, with 24 bases in between. This CDR3 is built from 14 residues. CDR3 amino acids: CASSQWARWVGVHF. The CDR3 DNA is TGTGCCAGCAGCCAGTGGGCCCGGTGGGTAGGGGTGCATTTT.

The chain joins TRBV19 to TRBJ1-4; D unclear. This CDR3 spans 15 amino acids. Germline V CDR1 and CDR2: LNHDA, SQIVND (reference sequence). The V end was cut by 5 bases, the J end by 3 bases, with 13 bases between. The CDR3: CASSLHNRANEKLFF. The CDR3 DNA reads as TGTGCCAGTAGTCTTCATAATCGGGCTAATGAAAAACTGTTTTTT. Full variable domain (missing parts from reference TRBV19 and TRBJ1-4): DGGITQSPKYLFRKEGQNVTLSCEQNLNHDAMYWYRQDPGQGLRLIYYSQIVNDFQKGDIAEGYSVSREKKESFPLTVTSAQKNPTAFYLCASSLHNRANEKLFFGSGTQLSVL.

This clone occurred once. This chain uses TRBV6-1 with TRBJ2-7, with 9 nucleotides matching TRBD2. Germline values: CDR1 MNHNS, CDR2 SASEGT. Trimming cost V 2 bases and J 5 bases; bases outside gene matches: 7. The CDR3 loop spans 15 amino acids. The CDR3 bases are TGTGCCAGCAGTGAAAATCGGAGGACTAGCGACGAGCAGTACTTC. This sequence encodes CASSENRRTSDEQYF.

The gene calls are TRBV2 and TRBJ2-5, with TRBD2 matching 10 bases. Germline V gene lookup returns CDR1 SNHLY and CDR2 FYNNEI. CDR3 size: 16 residues. V was clipped by 6 bases and J by 2 bases; unmatched bases: 9. CDR3 in DNA: TGTGCCAGCAGGGCTGGACTAGCGGACACTCAAGAGACCCAGTACTTC. Its translation is CASRAGLADTQETQYF.

Written as DNA, the CDR3 is TGTGCCAGCAGCAAAAGAGACAGGGGTGGCTACACCTTC. Translated, it gives CASSKRDRGGYTF. V is TRBV21-1 and J is TRBJ1-2; the D segment call TRBD1 is taken from the table without a DNA check. TRBV21-1 is shown as a pseudogene. The CDR3 has 13 residues.

The chain has TRBV7-2 and TRBJ1-2, with 8 positions matching TRBD1. The V and J ends lost 5 bases and 8 bases, in that order; junction bases with no gene match: 7. CDR3 length equals 13 residues. Germline CDR1 reads SGHTA; CDR2 reads FQGNSA. Here the CDR3 reads CASSPDRGEGYTF. DNA of the CDR3: TGTGCCAGCAGCCCCGACAGGGGAGAAGGCTACACCTTC.

The chain carries TRBV6-2 or TRBV6-3 and TRBJ2-2, with 7 positions matching TRBD1. The CDR3 is 15 amino acids. Germline V gene lookup returns CDR1 MNHEY and CDR2 SVGEGT. With V trimmed by 6 bases and J by 6 bases, 10 bases remained unmatched. The CDR3 reads CASSRIDRDAGELFF. The CDR3 DNA is TGTGCCAGCAGCAGAATAGACAGGGACGCCGGGGAGCTGTTTTTT.

The chain uses TRBV2 and TRBJ1-1, with D unclear. Trimming shortened V by 7 bases and J by 7 bases, and 19 bases separated the two germline ends. The CDR3 totals 14 residues. The germline gives CDR1 SNHLY, CDR2 FYNNEI. CDR3 loop: CASTRGRETHEAFF. The DNA of the CDR3 is TGTGCCAGCACCCGAGGTAGGGAGACCCATGAAGCTTTCTTT. Full variable domain (remainder filled in from reference TRBV2 and TRBJ1-1): EPEVTQTPSHQVTQMGQEVILRCVPISNHLYFYWYRQILGQKVEFLVSFYNNEISEKSEIFDDQFSVERPDGSNFTLKIRSTKLEDSAMYFCASTRGRETHEAFFGQGTRLTVV.

The V call is TRBV15, the J call TRBJ2-1, with 10 bases that match TRBD2. CDR3 length: 16 amino acids. The V segment lost 0 bases and the J segment 10 bases; nucleotides outside the gene matches: 9. Germline V gene data show CDR1 as LNHNV and CDR2 as YYDKDF (reference sequence). The CDR3 DNA reads TGTGCCACCAGCAGAGATCAGGCTAGCGGGAGTGAAGAGCAGTTCTTC. Amino acids: CATSRDQASGSEEQFF.

The V and J genes are TRBV2 and TRBJ2-2; TRBD2 matches at 7 bases. Looked up from germline, CDR1 is SNHLY and CDR2 is FYNNEI. There are 12 residues in the CDR3. V gave up 11 bases and J gave up 3 bases; unmatched junction bases: 3. The CDR3 loop reads CASGRDTGELFF. The CDR3 nucleotides are TGTGCCTCAGGGAGGGACACCGGGGAGCTGTTTTTT.

V is TRBV19 and J is TRBJ2-1, with 9 bases fitting TRBD2. J gave up 7 bases and V 4 bases, and 5 bases lay outside the gene matches. Looked up from germline, CDR1 is LNHDA and CDR2 is SQIVND (reference sequence). The CDR3 has 14 amino acids. Here the CDR3 reads CASSTGLALNEQFF. The CDR3 DNA follows: TGTGCCAGTAGTACGGGACTAGCTCTAAATGAGCAGTTCTTC. The variable domain in full, completed from reference TRBV19 and TRBJ2-1, reads DGGITQSPKYLFRKEGQNVTLSCEQNLNHDAMYWYRQDPGQGLRLIYYSQIVNDFQKGDIAEGYSVSREKKESFPLTVTSAQKNPTAFYLCASSTGLALNEQFFGPGTRLTVL.

This rearrangement joins TRBV19 to TRBJ2-2, with a weak D call TRBD1 (6 bases). The V end was cut by 9 bases, the J end by 2 bases, with 16 bases between. Germline V gene data show CDR1 as LNHDA and CDR2 as SQIVND (reference sequence). The CDR3 consists of 15 residues. The CDR3 DNA follows: TGTGCCAGCCGCCATGGACAGACAAACACCGGGGAGCTGTTTTTT. Translated, it gives CASRHGQTNTGELFF. Supplemented by reference TRBV19 and TRBJ2-2, the full variable domain reads DGGITQSPKYLFRKEGQNVTLSCEQNLNHDAMYWYRQDPGQGLRLIYYSQIVNDFQKGDIAEGYSVSREKKESFPLTVTSAQKNPTAFYLCASRHGQTNTGELFFGEGSRLTVL.

This clone occurred once. This rearrangement joins TRBV4-3 to TRBJ2-2, with D perhaps matching TRBD1 (5 bases). CDR3 length: 13 amino acids. V was clipped by 3 bases and J by 5 bases, with 7 bases between them. CDR1 and CDR2 from the germline V gene are LGHNA and YSLEER. This chain's CDR3 is CASSHRGTGELFF. CDR3 in DNA: TGCGCCAGCAGCCATAGGGGTACCGGGGAGCTGTTTTTT.

The V call is TRBV19, the J call TRBJ1-4, with a weak D call TRBD1 (6 bases). Germline V gives CDR1 LNHDA, CDR2 SQIVND (reference sequence). The V end lost 3 bases, the J end lost 5 bases, and 10 bases lay between the germline ends. The CDR3 totals 14 residues. CDR3 in amino acids: CASSIRGVNEKLFF. Here the CDR3 DNA reads TGTGCCAGTAGTATCAGGGGTGTGAATGAAAAACTGTTTTTT.

This chain uses TRBV14 with TRBJ2-7; 7 bases agree with TRBD1. Germline CDR1 and CDR2: SGHDN and FVKESK. V gave up 4 bases and J gave up 1 base; unmatched junction bases: 7. This CDR3 is 15 amino acids long. Here the CDR3 DNA reads TGTGCCAGCAGCCGAGGGACAGTCCTTTCCTACGAGCAGTACTTC. Translating gives CASSRGTVLSYEQYF.

This clone was detected many times. The chain joins TRBV11-3 to TRBJ2-2; D perhaps matches TRBD1 (5 bases). This CDR3 is built from 14 residues. V lost 1 base and J 15 bases, leaving 18 bases between the germline ends. Germline V gene data show CDR1 as SGHNT and CDR2 as YENEEA. In DNA, the CDR3 is TGTGCCAGCAGCTTAGGAGGTGTAACAGGTCAGGTGTTTTTT. Translating it yields CASSLGGVTGQVFF.

This chain uses TRBV4-2 with TRBJ2-1, with 7 bases aligning to TRBD2. Germline trimming cut 0 bases from V and 9 bases from J; bases unmatched to any gene: 11. The CDR3 runs 16 residues. Germline CDR1 LGHNA, CDR2 YNFKEQ. In nucleotides, the CDR3 is TGTGCCAGCAGCCAAGATCTTGGCGGGAGAACGGGTGAGCAGTTCTTC. The encoded protein is CASSQDLGGRTGEQFF.